A selection of T cell receptor beta chains follows, all from one sample in a study of OX40 agonist ivuxolimab in advanced cancers. Generated by immunoSEQ multiplex PCR, the TCRdb table keeps only in-frame clones and is missing some. This sample has over 85,000 clones, with roughly 88% found just once. Specimen: CD4+ or CD8+ T cells sorted from blood, collected in a trial of the OX40 agonist ivuxolimab. These receptors all come from an adult with an advanced solid tumor such as melanoma, head and neck, liver or kidney cancer. CDR3s include the opening cysteine and the closing phenylalanine or tryptophan. Each record gives: J gene, D gene, V gene, CDR3 protein. A D gene is named only where the DNA matches it firmly.

J gene: TRBJ2-7
D gene: TRBD1
V gene: TRBV6-5
CDR3 protein: CASSYAGTGEQYF

J gene: TRBJ1-2
D gene: -
V gene: TRBV4-2
CDR3 protein: CASSQDRGVNYGYTF

J gene: TRBJ2-3
D gene: -
V gene: TRBV6-5
CDR3 protein: CASRKGGERADTQYF

J gene: TRBJ2-7
D gene: -
V gene: TRBV28
CDR3 protein: CASSFIGRYSYEQYF

J gene: TRBJ2-1
D gene: -
V gene: TRBV19
CDR3 protein: CASSMTAPSPVGQFF

J gene: TRBJ1-2
D gene: -
V gene: TRBV21-1
CDR3 protein: CASSKLVTSPGRPKINYGYTF

J gene: TRBJ2-7
D gene: TRBD1
V gene: TRBV6-5
CDR3 protein: CASSRDRPYEQYF

J gene: TRBJ2-7
D gene: -
V gene: TRBV14
CDR3 protein: CASSQDRESYEQYF

J gene: TRBJ2-1
D gene: TRBD1
V gene: TRBV13
CDR3 protein: CASSHGDRLSYNEQFF

J gene: TRBJ2-3
D gene: TRBD2
V gene: TRBV7-3
CDR3 protein: CASTRTSQDTQYF

J gene: TRBJ2-7
D gene: TRBD2
V gene: TRBV2
CDR3 protein: CASSELAGVGYEQYF

J gene: TRBJ1-2
D gene: -
V gene: TRBV10-1
CDR3 protein: CASKGPDGYTF

J gene: TRBJ2-3
D gene: -
V gene: TRBV7-6
CDR3 protein: CASSLADGWDSTDTQYF

J gene: TRBJ2-1
D gene: TRBD2
V gene: TRBV19
CDR3 protein: CASTSSGNPTINEQFF

J gene: TRBJ2-7
D gene: -
V gene: TRBV4-3
CDR3 protein: CASSQDRASYEQYF

J gene: TRBJ2-5
D gene: -
V gene: TRBV5-6
CDR3 protein: CASSLTPSTGETQYF

J gene: TRBJ2-7
D gene: -
V gene: TRBV14
CDR3 protein: CASSQDLNYEQYF

J gene: TRBJ2-7
D gene: TRBD2
V gene: TRBV27
CDR3 protein: CASSLAGGPYEQYF

J gene: TRBJ1-2
D gene: TRBD1
V gene: TRBV10-2
CDR3 protein: CASTQGAFYGYTF

J gene: TRBJ2-7
D gene: -
V gene: TRBV27
CDR3 protein: CASSLMYGDAYEQYF

J gene: TRBJ2-5
D gene: -
V gene: TRBV18
CDR3 protein: CASSPLTAARETQYF

J gene: TRBJ1-1
D gene: -
V gene: TRBV6-6
CDR3 protein: CASSYSTRAEAFF

J gene: TRBJ2-1
D gene: -
V gene: TRBV4-3
CDR3 protein: CASSSRGRDNEQFF

J gene: TRBJ1-1
D gene: TRBD1
V gene: TRBV19
CDR3 protein: CASSLRTGRTEAFF

J gene: TRBJ1-1
D gene: -
V gene: TRBV5-1
CDR3 protein: CASSLDLIGNTEAFF

J gene: TRBJ2-1
D gene: TRBD1
V gene: TRBV7-9
CDR3 protein: CASSLAGTGAFDEQFF

J gene: TRBJ2-1
D gene: TRBD2
V gene: TRBV19
CDR3 protein: CASSTTSGRWDEQFF

J gene: TRBJ2-2
D gene: TRBD2
V gene: TRBV14
CDR3 protein: CASSPGLGYTGELFF

J gene: TRBJ2-7
D gene: -
V gene: TRBV4-3
CDR3 protein: CASSQGLASNRYEQYF

J gene: TRBJ1-5
D gene: -
V gene: TRBV19
CDR3 protein: CASAPTGPNQPQHF

J gene: TRBJ1-5
D gene: -
V gene: TRBV2
CDR3 protein: CASSEAGWSNQPQHF

J gene: TRBJ1-5
D gene: -
V gene: TRBV10-2
CDR3 protein: CASSNRARQPQHF

J gene: TRBJ2-7
D gene: -
V gene: TRBV12-2
CDR3 protein: CASRQPGAEEYYEQYF

J gene: TRBJ1-5
D gene: -
V gene: TRBV5-8
CDR3 protein: CASSLEGGQGQPQHF

J gene: TRBJ2-2
D gene: -
V gene: TRBV7-2
CDR3 protein: CASSFLAGRTGELFF

J gene: TRBJ2-5
D gene: TRBD2
V gene: TRBV2
CDR3 protein: CASSVSSGRGSGTQYF

J gene: TRBJ2-1
D gene: -
V gene: TRBV30
CDR3 protein: CAWSSPWANHREQFF

J gene: TRBJ1-1
D gene: -
V gene: TRBV5-4
CDR3 protein: CASSLGQPNTEAFF

J gene: TRBJ2-7
D gene: -
V gene: TRBV27
CDR3 protein: CASSLTEGPYEQYF

J gene: TRBJ1-2
D gene: -
V gene: TRBV29-1
CDR3 protein: CSVDGSRGGGYTF

J gene: TRBJ2-3
D gene: -
V gene: TRBV7-9
CDR3 protein: CASSLFRVTTDTQYF

J gene: -
D gene: -
V gene: TRBV7-2
CDR3 protein: CASSLEVALAYEQYF

J gene: TRBJ2-7
D gene: -
V gene: TRBV7-3
CDR3 protein: CASSLNWQKQYF

J gene: TRBJ2-3
D gene: -
V gene: TRBV25-1
CDR3 protein: CASSRRESTDTQYF

J gene: TRBJ1-2
D gene: -
V gene: TRBV5-4
CDR3 protein: CASSLDDTSDGYTF